This T cell receptor beta chain was recovered during a study of cytomegalovirus exposure and HLA in healthy donors. Turning to this clone: Its antigen is undetermined.

PCR amplification relied on 60 Vbeta primers (plus 13 Jbeta primers). Using immunoSEQ multiplex PCR, the repertoire was profiled, and TCRdb retains in-frame clones only, with some absent. Across some 52,000 clones, the top ten clones capture 9% to 15% of the sample. Findings of the study overall: Rare sequences made up most TCRs, while some public TCRs were found in many donors. Some V segments, TRBV6-2 and TRBV6-3 among them, were indistinguishable and were therefore excluded. The study labeled 150 to 200 TCR beta chains cytomegalovirus-associated. The study assumed roughly uniform donor sequencing depth for presence/absence analyses.

J gave up 1 base and V 0 bases, and 2 bases lay outside the gene matches. The CDR3 consists of 15 residues. Germline assignment: CDR1 SGHRS and CDR2 YFSETQ. Sequencing used PBMCs. The TCR sequence derives from a woman aged 60 to 75 in good health and CMV-seropositive. V usage is TRBV5-1 and J usage is TRBJ1-1, with 8 bases lining up with TRBD1. The CDR3 DNA follows: TGCGCCAGCAGCTTGGTACAGGGGGGGAACACTGAAGCTTTCTTT. Translated: CASSLVQGGNTEAFF. Based on the CDR3 plus reference TRBV5-1 and TRBJ1-1, the full variable domain is KAGVTQTPRYLIKTRGQQVTLSCSPISGHRSVSWYQQTPGQGLQFLFEYFSETQRNKGNFPGRFSGRQFSNSRSEMNVSTLELGDSALYLCASSLVQGGNTEAFFGQGTRLTVV.